One sample yielded the 5 T cell receptor beta chains listed below, sequenced in a study of T-cell memory formation after mild COVID-19 (TCRdb year 2021). Library prep was done by 5' RACE. The run used an Illumina NovaSeq 6000. TCRdb itself trimmed the public reads at Q25 with fastp, ran MiXCR and retained productive beta chains. Duplicate CDR3 protein sequences are folded into a single record with the most common DNA and genes. The sample table contains about 340,000 distinct CDR3 sequences; only one count was recorded for more than 20% of them. Of the sample, around an eighth is held by the ten largest clones. The sequencing sample was made of PBMCs or a T cell subset sorted from them (not recorded which). Receptor source: an adult woman who had mild COVID-19 (a few samples of this study predate the infection). The sample titles of this study are shuffled in the database, so cell type and time point are left out; the donor was told from shared clones.

This clonotype was detected once. This rearrangement joins TRBV2 to TRBJ2-4, with D uncertain. Per the germline V gene, CDR1 is SNHLY and CDR2 is FYNNEI. The CDR3 has 15 amino acids. V lost 4 bases and J 5 bases, leaving 15 bases between the germline ends. CDR3 region: CASSAVEYHENIQYF. CDR3 DNA: TGTGCCAGCAGTGCGGTCGAGTATCATGAAAACATTCAGTACTTC. Full variable domain (missing parts from reference TRBV2 and TRBJ2-4): EPEVTQTPSHQVTQMGQEVILRCVPISNHLYFYWYRQILGQKVEFLVSFYNNEISEKSEIFDDQFSVERPDGSNFTLKIRSTKLEDSAMYFCASSAVEYHENIQYFGAGTRLSVL.

V and J are TRBV12-3 or TRBV12-4 and TRBJ1-2; 8 bases are a match to TRBD1. V was clipped by 6 bases and J by 4 bases; unmatched bases: 13. CDR3 size: 16 residues. This CDR3 reads CASSLPSTGEFYGYTF. The CDR3, as DNA: TGTGCCAGCAGCTTACCGTCGACAGGGGAATTCTATGGCTACACCTTC.

This clonotype has just a few counts. V and J are TRBV6-6 and TRBJ2-3; D is undetermined. From germline, CDR1 is MNHNY and CDR2 SVGAGI (reference sequence). The CDR3 extends over 14 amino acids. V shed 2 bases and J shed 0 bases, with 6 bases lying between them. DNA of the CDR3: TGTGCCAGCAGTTACCCGGCTAGCACAGATACGCAGTATTTT. This translates into CASSYPASTDTQYF.

The genes are TRBV4-3 and TRBJ2-7; no reliable D call. V was cut by 2 bases and J by 0 bases, with 8 bases left in between. The CDR3 consists of 14 residues. In germline, CDR1 is LGHNA, CDR2 YSLEER. As DNA, the CDR3 is TGCGCCAGCAGCCAATACCACAACTCCTACGAGCAGTACTTC. It translates to CASSQYHNSYEQYF.

This clonotype was observed many times. This chain uses TRBV12-3 or TRBV12-4 with TRBJ1-5; D remains ambiguous. V gave up 2 bases and J gave up 3 bases, with 8 bases separating them. The CDR3 runs 14 residues. The CDR3 is CASSLLGSNQPQHF. The CDR3 bases are TGTGCCAGCAGTTTATTAGGATCCAATCAGCCCCAGCATTTT.